This T cell receptor beta chain was recovered during a study of human thymus T cells. Measured with immunoSEQ multiplex PCR; TCRdb has only the in-frame clones, and not every one. This table holds 45,000 to 75,000 clones, 90% to 95% found once. The germline gives CDR1 SGHTA, CDR2 FQGNSA. The CDR3 loop spans 15 amino acids. The V and J ends lost 3 bases and 3 bases respectively, with 13 bases between them. No fixed cell number was used; all available blood leukocytes supplied DNA. Specimen: blood. This chain uses TRBV7-2 with TRBJ2-3; D assignment may be TRBD1 or TRBD2 (5 bases each). This clonotype was sampled from a boy in the first two years of life with a congenital heart defect but otherwise immunologically healthy. The CDR3 sequence: CASSFGAGATDTQYF. CDR3 in DNA: TGTGCCAGCAGCTTTGGGGCCGGGGCGACAGATACGCAGTATTTT.